The clone carrying this T cell receptor (beta chain) was detected once. Every patient relapsed after autologous stem cell transplantation, and brentuximab vedotin exposure varied. These data belong to a study of PD-1 blockade in classical Hodgkin lymphoma. Clones were sequenced by immunoSEQ multiplex PCR, and TCRdb holds only the in-frame ones, with some missing. The data contain approximately 59,000 clones, less than 95% of them seen just once; the ten biggest clones take up under 11%. V dropped 5 bases and J dropped 4 bases, with 13 bases sitting between them. The germline V gene has CDR1 PRHDT and CDR2 FYEKMQ (reference sequence). The CDR3 sequence is 14 residues long.

The sample here was peripheral blood mononuclear cells (PBMCs), taken before the second cycle of nivolumab. This chain joins TRBV13 and TRBJ2-3; D might be TRBD1 (6 bases). This TCR was recovered from a human donor with classical Hodgkin lymphoma. The CDR3, as DNA: TGTGCCAGCAGCCTCCGGGACATTCCAGATACGCAGTATTTT. This translates into CASSLRDIPDTQYF.